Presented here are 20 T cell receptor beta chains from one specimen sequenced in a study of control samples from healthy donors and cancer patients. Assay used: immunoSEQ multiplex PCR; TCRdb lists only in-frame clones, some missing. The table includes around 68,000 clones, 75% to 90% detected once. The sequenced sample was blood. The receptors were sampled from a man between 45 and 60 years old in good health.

Here the CDR3 reads CASSERYRGDEQFF. CDR3 nucleotide sequence: TGTGCCAGCAGTGAACGGTATAGGGGGGATGAGCAGTTCTTC. The chain is built from TRBV6-1 and TRBJ2-1; the D call may be TRBD1 or TRBD2 (6 bases each). Per the germline V gene, CDR1 is MNHNS and CDR2 is SASEGT. This CDR3 contains 14 residues. V shed 2 bases and J shed 8 bases, with 13 bases lying between them.

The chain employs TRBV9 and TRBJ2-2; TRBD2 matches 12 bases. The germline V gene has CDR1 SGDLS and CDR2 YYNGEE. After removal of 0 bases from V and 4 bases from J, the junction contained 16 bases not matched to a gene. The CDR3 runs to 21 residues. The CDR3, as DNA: TGTGCCAGCAGCGTAGCTACGCGGGGAACTAGCGGGAGGCCCACCACCGGGGAGCTGTTTTTT. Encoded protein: CASSVATRGTSGRPTTGELFF.

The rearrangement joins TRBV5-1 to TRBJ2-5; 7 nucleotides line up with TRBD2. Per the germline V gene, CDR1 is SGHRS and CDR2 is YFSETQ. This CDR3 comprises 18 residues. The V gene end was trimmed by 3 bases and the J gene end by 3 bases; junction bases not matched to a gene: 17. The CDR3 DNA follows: TGCGCCAGCAGCTCCGGGCGGGAGTCATGGCAGATTAAAGAGACCCAGTACTTC. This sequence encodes CASSSGRESWQIKETQYF.

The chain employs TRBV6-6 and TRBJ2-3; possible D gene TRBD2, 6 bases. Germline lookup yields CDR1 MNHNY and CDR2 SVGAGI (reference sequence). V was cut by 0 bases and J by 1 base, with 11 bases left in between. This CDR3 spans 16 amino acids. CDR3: CASSYSKASGTDTQYF. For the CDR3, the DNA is TGTGCCAGCAGTTACTCGAAGGCTAGCGGCACAGATACGCAGTATTTT.

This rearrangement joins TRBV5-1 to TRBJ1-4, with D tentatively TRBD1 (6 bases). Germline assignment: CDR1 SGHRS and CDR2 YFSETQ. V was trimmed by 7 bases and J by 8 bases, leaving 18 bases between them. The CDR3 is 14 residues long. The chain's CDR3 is CASSTGGGDEKLFF. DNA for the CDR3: TGCGCCAGCTCAACGGGGGGCGGTGACGAAAAACTGTTTTTT.

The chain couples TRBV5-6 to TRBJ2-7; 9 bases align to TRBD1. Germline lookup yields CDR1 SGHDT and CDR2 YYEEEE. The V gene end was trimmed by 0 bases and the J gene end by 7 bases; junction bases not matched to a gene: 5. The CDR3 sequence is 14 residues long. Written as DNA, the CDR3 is TGTGCCAGCAGCTTGGACAGGGGGCTTGGGGAGCAGTACTTC. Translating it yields CASSLDRGLGEQYF.

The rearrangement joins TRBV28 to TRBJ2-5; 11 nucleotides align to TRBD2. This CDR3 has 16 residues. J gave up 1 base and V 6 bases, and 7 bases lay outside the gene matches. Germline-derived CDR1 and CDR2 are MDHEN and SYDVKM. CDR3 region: CASSTGTSGIQETQYF. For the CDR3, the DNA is TGTGCCAGCAGCACCGGGACTAGCGGCATCCAAGAGACCCAGTACTTC.

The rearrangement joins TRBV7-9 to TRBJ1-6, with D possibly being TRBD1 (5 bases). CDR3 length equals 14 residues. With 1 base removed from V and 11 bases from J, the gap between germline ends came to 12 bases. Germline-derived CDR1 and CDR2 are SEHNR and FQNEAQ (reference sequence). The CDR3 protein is CASSLGVQGPPLHF. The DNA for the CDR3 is TGTGCCAGCAGCTTAGGCGTGCAGGGACCACCCCTCCACTTT.

In nucleotides, the CDR3 is TGTGCCAGTAGTATAGACTTGCTAGCGGGAGGAGGTGAGCAGTTCTTC. This translates into CASSIDLLAGGGEQFF. The chain joins TRBV19 to TRBJ2-1, with 11 bases identical to TRBD2. The V gene end was trimmed by 0 bases and the J gene end by 9 bases; junction bases not matched to a gene: 7. Germline V gene data show CDR1 as LNHDA and CDR2 as SQIVND (reference sequence). The CDR3 is 16 residues long.

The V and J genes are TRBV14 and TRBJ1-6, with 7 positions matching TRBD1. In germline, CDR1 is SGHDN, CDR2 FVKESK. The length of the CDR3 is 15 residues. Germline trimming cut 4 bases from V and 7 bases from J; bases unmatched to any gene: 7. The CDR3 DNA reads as TGTGCCAGCAGCCGTTCCGGGACAGCAAATTCACCCCTCCACTTT. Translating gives CASSRSGTANSPLHF.

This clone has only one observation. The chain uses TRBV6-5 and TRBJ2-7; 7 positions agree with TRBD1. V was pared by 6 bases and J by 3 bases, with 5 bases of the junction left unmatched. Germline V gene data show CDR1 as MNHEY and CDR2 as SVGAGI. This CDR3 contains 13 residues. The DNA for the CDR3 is TGTGCCAGCAGCCGGGACAGAGGCTACGAGCAGTACTTC. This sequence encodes CASSRDRGYEQYF.

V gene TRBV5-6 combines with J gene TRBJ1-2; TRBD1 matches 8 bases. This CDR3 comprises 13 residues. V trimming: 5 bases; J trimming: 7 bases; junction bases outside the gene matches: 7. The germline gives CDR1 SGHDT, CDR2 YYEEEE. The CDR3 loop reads CASRPQGAGGYTF. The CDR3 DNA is TGTGCCAGCAGGCCCCAGGGGGCAGGTGGCTACACCTTC.

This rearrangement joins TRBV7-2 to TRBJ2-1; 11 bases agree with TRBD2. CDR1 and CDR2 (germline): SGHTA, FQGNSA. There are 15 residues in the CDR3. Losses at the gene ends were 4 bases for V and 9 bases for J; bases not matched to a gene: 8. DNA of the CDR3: TGTGCCAGCAGCTCGAACGGACTAGCGGGCACTGAGCAGTTCTTC. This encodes CASSSNGLAGTEQFF.

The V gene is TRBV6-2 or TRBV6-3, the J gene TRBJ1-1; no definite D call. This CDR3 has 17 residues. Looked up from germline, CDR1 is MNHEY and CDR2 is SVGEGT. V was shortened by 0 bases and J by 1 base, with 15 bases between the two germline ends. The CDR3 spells CASSYSIVGIPNTEAFF. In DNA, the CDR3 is TGTGCCAGCAGTTACTCGATTGTCGGGATACCGAACACTGAAGCTTTCTTT.

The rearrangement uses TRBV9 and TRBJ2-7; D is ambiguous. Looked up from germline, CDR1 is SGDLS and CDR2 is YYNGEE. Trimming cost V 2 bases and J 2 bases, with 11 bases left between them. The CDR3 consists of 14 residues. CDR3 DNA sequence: TGTGCCAGCAGCGTGGGTGGGCTTACCTACGAGCAGTACTTC. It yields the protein CASSVGGLTYEQYF.

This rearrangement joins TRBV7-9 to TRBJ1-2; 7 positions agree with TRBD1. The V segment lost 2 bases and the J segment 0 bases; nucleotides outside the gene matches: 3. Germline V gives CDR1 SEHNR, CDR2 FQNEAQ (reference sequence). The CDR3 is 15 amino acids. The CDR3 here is CASSLKGGPNYGYTF. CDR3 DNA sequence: TGTGCCAGCAGCTTAAAAGGGGGCCCTAACTATGGCTACACCTTC.

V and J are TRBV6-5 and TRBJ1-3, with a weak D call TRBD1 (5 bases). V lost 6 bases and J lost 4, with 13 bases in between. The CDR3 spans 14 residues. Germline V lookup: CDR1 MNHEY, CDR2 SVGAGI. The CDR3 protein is CASRGPPPGNTIYF. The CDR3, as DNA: TGTGCCAGCAGGGGACCTCCTCCAGGAAACACCATATATTTT.

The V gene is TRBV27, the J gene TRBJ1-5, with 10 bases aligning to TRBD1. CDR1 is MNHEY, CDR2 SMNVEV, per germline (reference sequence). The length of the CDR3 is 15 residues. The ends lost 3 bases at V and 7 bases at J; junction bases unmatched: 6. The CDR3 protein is CASSLTGGPGQPQHF. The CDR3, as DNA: TGTGCCAGCAGTTTGACAGGGGGCCCGGGGCAGCCCCAGCATTTT.

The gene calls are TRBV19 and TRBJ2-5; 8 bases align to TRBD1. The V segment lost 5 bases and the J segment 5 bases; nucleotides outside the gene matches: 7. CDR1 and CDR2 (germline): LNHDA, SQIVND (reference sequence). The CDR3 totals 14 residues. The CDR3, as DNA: TGTGCCAGTAGTGCATCGACAGGGGTGGAGACCCAGTACTTC. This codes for CASSASTGVETQYF.

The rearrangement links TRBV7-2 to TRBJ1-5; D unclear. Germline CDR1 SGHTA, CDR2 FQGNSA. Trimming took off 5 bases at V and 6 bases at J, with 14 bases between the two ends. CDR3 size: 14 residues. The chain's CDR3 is CASSEVGSFQPQHF. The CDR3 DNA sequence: TGTGCCAGCAGCGAAGTCGGCAGCTTTCAGCCCCAGCATTTT.